This TCR beta chain comes out of a study of technical replicates of blood from a few donors. Some clones are missing from TCRdb's copy, which holds only in-frame ones; the method was immunoSEQ multiplex PCR. The profile shows 70,000 to 95,000 clones, nearly 98% of them singletons. V trimming: 2 bases; J trimming: 8 bases; junction bases outside the gene matches: 11. CDR3 size: 16 residues. Germline CDR1 reads MNHEY; CDR2 reads SMNVEV (reference sequence). This TCR came from a human donor in good health. This sequence joins TRBV27 and TRBJ2-1, with 8 bases lining up with TRBD1. Sequenced material: T cells isolated from PBMCs. DNA for the CDR3: TGTGCCAGCAGTTTAGGAGGGTGGACAGGGTCATATGAGCAGTTCTTC. Amino acid sequence: CASSLGGWTGSYEQFF.